This is a list of T cell receptor beta chains from one sample in a study of technical replicates of blood from a few donors. Produced via immunoSEQ multiplex PCR; TCRdb's table is partial and in-frame only. The data show tens of thousands of clones, almost 95% seen once. The specimen sequenced was PBMCs. The receptors shown here come from a human donor in good health. Some clones in this sample may be carry-over from other donors' samples. The CDR3 runs from the conserved cysteine through the conserved F or W. The order of the fields is D gene, J gene, V gene, clone size, CDR3 protein, CDR3 DNA. D genes are given only for firm matches. Where a row states a size, it is once, few, many or the class of an expanded clone; other rows omit it.

TRBD2	TRBJ2-2	TRBV10-3	few	CAIRAGLALNTGELFF	TGTGCCATCAGGGCGGGACTAGCACTGAACACCGGGGAGCTGTTTTTT
TRBD1	TRBJ1-5	TRBV2	NA	CASSDGQVSNQPQHF	TGTGCCAGCAGTGACGGACAGGTTAGCAATCAGCCCCAGCATTTT
NA	TRBJ1-2	TRBV5-5	NA	CASSLDPGRIYGYTF	TGTGCCAGCAGCTTGGATCCGGGTCGGATCTATGGCTACACCTTC
NA	TRBJ2-7	TRBV9	once	CASSLRDTEVYEQYF	TGTGCCAGCAGCCTACGGGACACGGAAGTCTACGAGCAGTACTTC
NA	TRBJ2-1	TRBV7-9	NA	CASSPARDEQFF	TGTGCCAGCAGTCCAGCTCGGGATGAGCAGTTCTTC
TRBD2	TRBJ2-1	TRBV9	NA	CASSVDPGGPDEQFF	TGTGCCAGCAGCGTAGATCCGGGAGGGCCGGATGAGCAGTTCTTC
TRBD1	TRBJ1-4	TRBV27	NA	CASSGTVRPNEKLFF	TGTGCCAGCAGTGGGACAGTCCGGCCTAATGAAAAACTGTTTTTT
NA	TRBJ2-1	TRBV10-3	NA	CAISRLDNEQFF	TGTGCCATCAGTAGACTAGATAATGAGCAGTTCTTC
NA	TRBJ1-5	TRBV21-1	large	CASSKGQGQPQHF	TGTGCCAGCAGCAAAGGACAGGGGCAGCCCCAGCATTTT
NA	TRBJ2-7	TRBV11-2	once	CASSSYGVSYEQYF	TGTGCCAGCAGCTCGTACGGGGTCTCCTACGAGCAGTACTTC
NA	TRBJ2-7	TRBV9	NA	CASSPPGVYEQYF	TGTGCCAGCAGCCCCCCGGGTGTGTACGAGCAGTACTTC
TRBD2	TRBJ2-3	TRBV7-2	NA	CASSDSPGLAGADTQYF	TGTGCCAGCAGCGATTCCCCGGGACTAGCGGGGGCAGATACGCAGTATTTT
TRBD2	TRBJ2-5	TRBV5-1	NA	CASSHTGTSVKETQYF	TGCGCCAGCAGCCACACCGGGACTAGCGTAAAAGAGACCCAGTACTTC
TRBD2	TRBJ2-1	TRBV7-6	NA	CASSLGASGGIYNEQFF	TGTGCCAGCAGCTTAGGAGCTAGCGGGGGGATCTACAATGAGCAGTTCTTC
NA	TRBJ1-1	TRBV14	NA	CASSQEARNTEAFF	TGTGCCAGCAGCCAAGAGGCTAGGAACACTGAAGCTTTCTTT
NA	TRBJ1-1	TRBV13	NA	CASSQRPGFTGGTEAFF	TGTGCCAGCAGCCAAAGGCCCGGCTTTACCGGGGGGACTGAAGCTTTCTTT
NA	TRBJ2-7	TRBV6-5	NA	CASSYKWGDYEQYF	TGTGCCAGCAGTTACAAGTGGGGGGACTACGAGCAGTACTTC
NA	TRBJ1-4	TRBV7-2	NA	CASSLMRGQGEKLFF	TGTGCCAGCAGCTTAATGCGGGGGCAAGGGGAAAAACTGTTTTTT
TRBD1	TRBJ2-7	TRBV5-4	NA	CASSHDRDYEQYF	TGTGCCAGCAGCCATGACAGGGACTACGAGCAGTACTTC
NA	TRBJ1-1	TRBV6-5	NA	CASSPRQVNTEAFF	TGTGCCAGCAGTCCCCGGCAGGTTAACACTGAAGCTTTCTTT
TRBD1	TRBJ1-1	TRBV5-4	NA	CASSSGTGVNTEAFF	TGTGCCAGCAGCTCCGGGACAGGGGTGAACACTGAAGCTTTCTTT
TRBD1	TRBJ2-7	TRBV7-8	NA	CASSPFPGQGNIEQYF	TGTGCCAGCAGCCCGTTCCCGGGACAGGGAAACATCGAGCAGTACTTC
NA	TRBJ2-5	TRBV4-3	NA	CASSQEGPRAAVETQYF	TGCGCCAGCAGCCAAGAGGGTCCCAGGGCGGCCGTGGAGACCCAGTACTTC
NA	TRBJ1-6	TRBV7-2	NA	CASSGRNSPLHF	TGTGCCAGCAGCGGTCGGAATTCACCCCTCCACTTT
NA	TRBJ2-5	TRBV27	NA	CASSRLSAGETQYF	TGTGCCAGCAGCCGATTGTCCGCCGGGGAGACCCAGTACTTC
NA	TRBJ2-1	TRBV4-2	few	CASSQELLGGDEQFF	TGTGCCAGCAGCCAAGAACTACTAGGTGGCGATGAGCAGTTCTTC
NA	TRBJ2-2	TRBV4-1	NA	CASSQRDTSNTGELFF	TGCGCCAGCAGCCAACGGGACACCTCGAACACCGGGGAGCTGTTTTTT
TRBD1	TRBJ1-3	TRBV19	NA	CASSTGQELGNTIYF	TGTGCCAGTAGTACCGGACAGGAACTTGGAAACACCATATATTTT
NA	TRBJ2-1	TRBV5-3	few	CARLPVAPFYEQFF	TGTGCCAGACTACCGGTAGCTCCTTTTTACGAGCAGTTCTTC
NA	TRBJ2-2	TRBV18	NA	CASSTVQAVSGELFF	TGTGCCAGCTCTACCGTCCAAGCCGTCTCCGGGGAGCTGTTTTTT
TRBD1	TRBJ1-6	TRBV27	NA	CASSADRSHTPLHF	TGTGCCAGCAGTGCGGACAGGTCGCATACACCCCTCCACTTT
NA	TRBJ2-3	TRBV7-9	NA	CASSPNTDTQYF	TGTGCCAGCAGCCCCAACACAGATACGCAGTATTTT
NA	TRBJ2-2	TRBV7-2	NA	CASSLVGNTGELFF	TGTGCCAGCAGCTTAGTCGGGAACACCGGGGAGCTGTTTTTT
TRBD2	TRBJ2-7	TRBV4-2	NA	CASSQAPSGYEQYF	TGTGCCAGCAGCCAAGCCCCTAGCGGTTACGAGCAGTACTTC
TRBD2	TRBJ2-7	TRBV30	NA	CAWTDAGTSGRGEQYF	TGTGCCTGGACAGACGCCGGGACTAGCGGGAGAGGCGAGCAGTACTTC
TRBD1	TRBJ2-7	TRBV7-8	NA	CASSSSLGQGSYEQYF	TGTGCCAGCAGCTCGAGCCTGGGACAGGGCTCCTACGAGCAGTACTTC
NA	TRBJ2-3	TRBV5-1	NA	CASSLSGTDTQYF	TGCGCCAGCAGCTTGTCAGGCACAGATACGCAGTATTTT
NA	TRBJ1-2	TRBV2	NA	CASRQYDYGYTF	TGTGCCAGCCGACAGTACGACTATGGCTACACCTTC
TRBD1	TRBJ2-7	TRBV11-3	NA	CASSQGTVSTYEQYF	TGTGCCAGCAGCCAAGGGACAGTCTCAACCTACGAGCAGTACTTC
TRBD1	TRBJ1-2	TRBV4-2	NA	CASSQGDRGLYGYTF	TGTGCCAGCAGCCAGGGGGACAGGGGGCTCTATGGCTACACCTTC
TRBD1	TRBJ1-1	TRBV27	NA	CASSGDRMNTEAFF	TGTGCCAGCAGTGGGGACAGAATGAACACTGAAGCTTTCTTT
TRBD1	TRBJ2-7	TRBV15	NA	CATSRDRTGIYEQYF	TGTGCCACCAGCAGAGATAGGACAGGGATCTACGAGCAGTACTTC
TRBD2	TRBJ2-1	TRBV7-9	NA	CASSWTSGDGGEQFF	TGTGCCAGCAGCTGGACTAGCGGGGACGGGGGTGAGCAGTTCTTC
TRBD1	TRBJ2-2	TRBV30	once	CAWSVGTGTGELFF	TGTGCCTGGAGTGTAGGGACAGGCACCGGGGAGCTGTTTTTT
NA	TRBJ2-5	TRBV14	NA	CASSQGLQETQYF	TGTGCCAGCAGCCAGGGCCTCCAAGAGACCCAGTACTTC
TRBD2	TRBJ2-5	TRBV9	few	CASATSGLAGGFKPETQYF	TGTGCCAGCGCTACTTCGGGGCTAGCGGGGGGGTTCAAACCGGAGACCCAGTACTTC
NA	TRBJ1-3	TRBV30	once	CAWSEPFIETGNTIYF	TGTGCCTGGAGTGAGCCCTTTATCGAAACTGGAAACACCATATATTTT